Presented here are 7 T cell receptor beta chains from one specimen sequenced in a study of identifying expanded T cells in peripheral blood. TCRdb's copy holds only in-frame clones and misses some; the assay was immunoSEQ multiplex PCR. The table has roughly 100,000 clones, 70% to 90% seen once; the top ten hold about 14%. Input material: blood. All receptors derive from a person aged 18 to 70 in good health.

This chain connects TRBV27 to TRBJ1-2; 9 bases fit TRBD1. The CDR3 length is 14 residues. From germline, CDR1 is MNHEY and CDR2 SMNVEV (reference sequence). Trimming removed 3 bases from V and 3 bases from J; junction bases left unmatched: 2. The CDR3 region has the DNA TGTGCCAGCAGTTTGCGGACAGGGGACTATGGCTACACCTTC. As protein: CASSLRTGDYGYTF.

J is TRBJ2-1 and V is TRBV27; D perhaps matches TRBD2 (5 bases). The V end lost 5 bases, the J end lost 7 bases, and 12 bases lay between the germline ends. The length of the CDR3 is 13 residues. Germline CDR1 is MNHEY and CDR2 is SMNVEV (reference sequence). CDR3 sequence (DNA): TGTGCCAGCAGTCACAGCGGTACAAATGAGCAGTTCTTC. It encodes CASSHSGTNEQFF.

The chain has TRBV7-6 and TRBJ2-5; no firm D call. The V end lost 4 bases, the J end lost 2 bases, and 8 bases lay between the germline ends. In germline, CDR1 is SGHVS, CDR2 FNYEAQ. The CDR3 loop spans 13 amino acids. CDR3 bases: TGTGCCAGCAGCTCCCCGGTTCAAGAGACCCAGTACTTC. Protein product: CASSSPVQETQYF.

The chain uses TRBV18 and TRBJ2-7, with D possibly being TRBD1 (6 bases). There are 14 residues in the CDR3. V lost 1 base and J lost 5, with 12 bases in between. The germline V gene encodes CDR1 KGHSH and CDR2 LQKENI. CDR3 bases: TGTGCCAGCTCACCACACCAGGGGCGGAACGAGCAGTACTTC. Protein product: CASSPHQGRNEQYF.

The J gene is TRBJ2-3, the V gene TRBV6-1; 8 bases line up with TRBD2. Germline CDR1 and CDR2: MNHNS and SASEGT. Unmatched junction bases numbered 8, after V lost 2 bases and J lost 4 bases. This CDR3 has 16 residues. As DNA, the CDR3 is TGTGCCAGCAGTGAAAGGAGCGGGAGTGGGGCAGATACGCAGTATTTT. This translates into CASSERSGSGADTQYF.

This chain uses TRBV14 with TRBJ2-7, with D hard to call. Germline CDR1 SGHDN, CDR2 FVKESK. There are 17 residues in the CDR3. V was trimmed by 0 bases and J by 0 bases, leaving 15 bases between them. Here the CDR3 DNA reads TGTGCCAGCAGCCAAGATTTAGGACGCCAACCCTCCTACGAGCAGTACTTC. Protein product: CASSQDLGRQPSYEQYF.

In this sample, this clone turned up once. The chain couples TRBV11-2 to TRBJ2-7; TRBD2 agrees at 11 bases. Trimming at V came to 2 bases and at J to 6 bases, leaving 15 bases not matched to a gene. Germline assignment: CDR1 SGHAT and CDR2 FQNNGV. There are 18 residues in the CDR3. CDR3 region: CASSLLSSGGALSVEQYF. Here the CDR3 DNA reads TGTGCCAGCAGCTTATTAAGTAGCGGGGGGGCTTTAAGTGTCGAGCAGTACTTC. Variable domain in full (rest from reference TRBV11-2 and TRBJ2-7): EAGVAQSPRYKIIEKRQSVAFWCNPISGHATLYWYQQILGQGPKLLIQFQNNGVVDDSQLPKDRFSAERLKGVDSTLKIQPAKLEDSAVYLCASSLLSSGGALSVEQYFGPGTRLTVT.